This TCR beta chain came from a study of T cells after yellow fever vaccination. TCRdb fed the 5' RACE reads into MiXCR, producing one record per CDR3 protein. The top ten clones hold around 15% of a sample with 510,000 or so distinct CDR3 sequences, roughly 21% of them seen once. V lost 2 bases, J lost 3 bases, and 14 bases lay in between. The CDR3 contains 16 residues. Germline CDR1 reads SGHRS; CDR2 reads YFSETQ. The table lists this clonotype with many counts. The genes are TRBV5-1 and TRBJ2-2; D may be TRBD1 (6 bases). The clonotype was recovered from a man aged 30-40 years who received the YFV17D yellow fever vaccine. This material consisted of PBMCs, taken 15 days after the yellow fever booster vaccination. Written as DNA, the CDR3 is TGCGCCAGCAGCTTCGTAGGGGGATTGGACACCGGGGAGCTGTTTTTT. Amino acids: CASSFVGGLDTGELFF.